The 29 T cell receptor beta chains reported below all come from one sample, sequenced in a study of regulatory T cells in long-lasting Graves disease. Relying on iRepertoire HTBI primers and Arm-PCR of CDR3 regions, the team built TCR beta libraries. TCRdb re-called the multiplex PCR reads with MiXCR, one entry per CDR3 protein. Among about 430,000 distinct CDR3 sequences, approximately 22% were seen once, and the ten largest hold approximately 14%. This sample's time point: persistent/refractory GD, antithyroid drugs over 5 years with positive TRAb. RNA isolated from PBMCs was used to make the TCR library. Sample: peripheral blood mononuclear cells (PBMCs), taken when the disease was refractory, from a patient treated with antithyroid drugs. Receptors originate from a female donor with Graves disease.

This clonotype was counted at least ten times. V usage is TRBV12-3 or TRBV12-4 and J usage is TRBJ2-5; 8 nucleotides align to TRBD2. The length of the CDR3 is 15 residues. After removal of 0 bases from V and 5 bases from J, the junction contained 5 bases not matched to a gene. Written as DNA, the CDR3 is TGTGCCAGCAGTTTAGCTAGCGGGATTGCGGAGACCCAGTACTTC. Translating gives CASSLASGIAETQYF.

CDR3 residues: CASSLLGGSTVYEQYF. For the CDR3, the DNA is TGTGCCAGCAGCTTACTGGGCGGGAGTACGGTCTACGAGCAGTACTTC. The genes are TRBV7-8 and TRBJ2-7; 7 bases align to TRBD2. V dropped 2 bases and J dropped 3; count of bases not matched to a gene: 10. The CDR3 extends over 16 amino acids. Germline loops: CDR1 SGHVS, CDR2 FQNEAQ.

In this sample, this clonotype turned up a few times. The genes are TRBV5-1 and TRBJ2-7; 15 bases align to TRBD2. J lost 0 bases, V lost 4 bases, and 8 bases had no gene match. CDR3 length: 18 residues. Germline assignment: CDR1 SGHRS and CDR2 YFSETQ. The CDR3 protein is CASSGTSGRITSSYEQYF. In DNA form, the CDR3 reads TGCGCCAGCAGCGGGACTAGCGGGAGGATTACCAGCTCCTACGAGCAGTACTTC.

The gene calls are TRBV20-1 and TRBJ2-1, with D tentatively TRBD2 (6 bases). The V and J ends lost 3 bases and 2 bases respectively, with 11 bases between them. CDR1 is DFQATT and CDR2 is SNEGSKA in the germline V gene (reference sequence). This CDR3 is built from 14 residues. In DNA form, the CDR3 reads TGCAGTGCTAGTCTCCGGGAGACCTACAATGAGCAGTTCTTC. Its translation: CSASLRETYNEQFF.

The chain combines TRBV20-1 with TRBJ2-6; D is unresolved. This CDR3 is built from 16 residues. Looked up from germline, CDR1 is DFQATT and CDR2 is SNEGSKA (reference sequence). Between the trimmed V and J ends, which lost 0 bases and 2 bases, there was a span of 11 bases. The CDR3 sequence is CSAREDRAPGANVLTF. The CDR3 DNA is TGCAGTGCTAGAGAAGATAGGGCGCCTGGGGCCAACGTCCTGACTTTC.

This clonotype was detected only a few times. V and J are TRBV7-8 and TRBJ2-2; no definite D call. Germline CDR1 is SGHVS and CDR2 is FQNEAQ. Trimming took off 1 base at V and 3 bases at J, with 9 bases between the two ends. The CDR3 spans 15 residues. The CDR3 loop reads CASSLVVGHTGELFF. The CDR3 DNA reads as TGTGCCAGCAGCTTAGTCGTAGGGCACACCGGGGAGCTGTTTTTT. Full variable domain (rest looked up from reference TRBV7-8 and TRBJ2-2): GAGVSQSPRYKVAKRGQDVALRCDPISGHVSLFWYQQALGQGPEFLTYFQNEAQLDKSGLPSDRFFAERPEGSVSTLKIQRTQQEDSAVYLCASSLVVGHTGELFFGEGSRLTVL.

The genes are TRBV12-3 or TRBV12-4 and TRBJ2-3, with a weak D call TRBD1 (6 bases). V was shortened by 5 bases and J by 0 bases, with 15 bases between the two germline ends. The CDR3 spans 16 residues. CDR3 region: CASSQQGTTSTDTQYF. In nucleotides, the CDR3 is TGTGCCAGCAGTCAACAGGGAACTACTAGCACAGATACGCAGTATTTT.

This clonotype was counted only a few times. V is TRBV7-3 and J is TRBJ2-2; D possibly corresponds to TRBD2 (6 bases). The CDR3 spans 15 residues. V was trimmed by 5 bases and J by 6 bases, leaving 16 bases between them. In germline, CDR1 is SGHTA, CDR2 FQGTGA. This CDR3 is CASSPGGAGSGELFF. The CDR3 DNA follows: TGTGCCAGCAGCCCCGGCGGGGCGGGGTCCGGGGAGCTGTTTTTT.

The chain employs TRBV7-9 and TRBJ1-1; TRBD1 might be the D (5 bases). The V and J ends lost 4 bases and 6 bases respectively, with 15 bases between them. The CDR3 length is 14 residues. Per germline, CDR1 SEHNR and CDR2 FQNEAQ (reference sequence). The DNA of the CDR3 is TGTGCCAGCAGCTCGGGACTCCCCGACCCTGAAGCTTTCTTT. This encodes CASSSGLPDPEAFF.

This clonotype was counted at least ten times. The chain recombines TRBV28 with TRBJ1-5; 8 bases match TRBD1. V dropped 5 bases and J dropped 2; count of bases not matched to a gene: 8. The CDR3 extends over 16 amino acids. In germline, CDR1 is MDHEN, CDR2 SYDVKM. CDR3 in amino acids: CASSPRGRGGNQPQHF. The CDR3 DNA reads TGTGCCAGCAGTCCCAGGGGGCGCGGTGGCAATCAGCCCCAGCATTTT.

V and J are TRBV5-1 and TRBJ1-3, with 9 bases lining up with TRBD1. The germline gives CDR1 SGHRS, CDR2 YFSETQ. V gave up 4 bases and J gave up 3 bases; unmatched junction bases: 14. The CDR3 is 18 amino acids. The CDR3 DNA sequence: TGCGCCAGCAGCACACTATTTTCCGGGACAGGGCTTGGAAACACCATATATTTT. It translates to CASSTLFSGTGLGNTIYF.

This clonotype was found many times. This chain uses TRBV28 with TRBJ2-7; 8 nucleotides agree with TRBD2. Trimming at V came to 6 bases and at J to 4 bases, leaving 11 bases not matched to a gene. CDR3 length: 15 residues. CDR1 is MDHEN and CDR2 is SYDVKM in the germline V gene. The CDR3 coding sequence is TGTGCCAGCAGCCTTATAAGCGGGAGCAGTTACGAGCAGTACTTC. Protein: CASSLISGSSYEQYF.

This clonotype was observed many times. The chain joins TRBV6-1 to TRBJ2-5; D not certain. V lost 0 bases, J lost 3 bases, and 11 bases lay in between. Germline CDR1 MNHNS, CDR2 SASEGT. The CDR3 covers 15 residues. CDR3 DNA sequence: TGTGCCAGCAGTGAAGCGGGCCGCCAGAAAGAGACCCAGTACTTC. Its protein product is CASSEAGRQKETQYF.

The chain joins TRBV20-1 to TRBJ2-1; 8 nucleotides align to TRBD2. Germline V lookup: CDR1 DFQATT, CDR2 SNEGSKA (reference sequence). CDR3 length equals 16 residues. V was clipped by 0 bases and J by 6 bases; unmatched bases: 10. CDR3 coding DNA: TGCAGTGCTAGAGACCTCACTAGCGGTGAGGGCAATGAGCAGTTCTTC. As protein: CSARDLTSGEGNEQFF.

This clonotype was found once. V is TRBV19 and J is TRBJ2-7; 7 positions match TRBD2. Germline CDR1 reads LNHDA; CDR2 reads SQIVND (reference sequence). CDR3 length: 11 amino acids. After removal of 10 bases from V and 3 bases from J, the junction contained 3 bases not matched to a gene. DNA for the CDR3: TGTGCCACAGGGAGGGGCTACGAGCAGTACTTC. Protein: CATGRGYEQYF. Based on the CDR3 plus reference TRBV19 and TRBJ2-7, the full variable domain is DGGITQSPKYLFRKEGQNVTLSCEQNLNHDAMYWYRQDPGQGLRLIYYSQIVNDFQKGDIAEGYSVSREKKESFPLTVTSAQKNPTAFYLCATGRGYEQYFGPGTRLTVT.

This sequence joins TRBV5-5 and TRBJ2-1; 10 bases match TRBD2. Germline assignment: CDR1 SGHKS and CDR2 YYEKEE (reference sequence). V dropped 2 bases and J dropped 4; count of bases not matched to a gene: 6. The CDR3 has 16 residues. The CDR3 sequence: CASSLPRTSGYNEQFF. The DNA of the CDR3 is TGTGCCAGCAGCTTACCCAGGACTAGCGGTTACAATGAGCAGTTCTTC. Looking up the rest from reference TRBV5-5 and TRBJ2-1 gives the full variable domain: DAGVTQSPTHLIKTRGQQVTLRCSPISGHKSVSWYQQVLGQGPQFIFQYYEKEERGRGNFPDRFSARQFPNYSSELNVNALLLGDSALYLCASSLPRTSGYNEQFFGPGTRLTVL.

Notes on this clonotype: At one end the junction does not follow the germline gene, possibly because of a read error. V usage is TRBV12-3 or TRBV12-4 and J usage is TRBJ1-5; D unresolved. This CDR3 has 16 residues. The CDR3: CTSSLTSGISNQPQHF. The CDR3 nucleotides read TGTACCAGCAGTTTAACGAGTGGGATTAGCAATCAGCCCCAGCATTTT.

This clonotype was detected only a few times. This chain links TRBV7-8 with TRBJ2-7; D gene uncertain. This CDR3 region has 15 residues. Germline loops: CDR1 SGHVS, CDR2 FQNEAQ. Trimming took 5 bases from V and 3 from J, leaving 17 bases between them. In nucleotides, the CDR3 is TGTGCCAGCAGCCCTCTCGAAGGGCAGTACTACGAGCAGTACTTC. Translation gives CASSPLEGQYYEQYF.

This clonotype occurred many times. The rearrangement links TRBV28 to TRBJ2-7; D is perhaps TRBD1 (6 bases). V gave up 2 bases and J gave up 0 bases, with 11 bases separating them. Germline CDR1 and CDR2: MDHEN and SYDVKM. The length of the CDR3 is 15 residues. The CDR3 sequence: CASSLRGHSSYEQYF. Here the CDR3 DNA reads TGTGCCAGCAGTTTAAGGGGACACAGCTCCTACGAGCAGTACTTC.

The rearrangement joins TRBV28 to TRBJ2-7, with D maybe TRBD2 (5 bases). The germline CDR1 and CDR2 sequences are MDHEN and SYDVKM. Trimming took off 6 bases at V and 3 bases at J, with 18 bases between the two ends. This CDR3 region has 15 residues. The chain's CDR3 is CASSHLAPSGYEQYF. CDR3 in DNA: TGTGCCAGCAGCCATTTAGCCCCCAGCGGCTACGAGCAGTACTTC.

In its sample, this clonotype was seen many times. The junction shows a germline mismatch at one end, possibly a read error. CDR3 DNA sequence: TGTGCCAGCAGCTCGGCGGAGGGGACTAACTATGGCTACACCTTC. Its protein is CASSSAEGTNYGYTF. The chain links TRBV5-1 to TRBJ1-2, with TRBD1 as a possible D gene (5 bases). The CDR3 is 15 amino acids. From germline, CDR1 is SGHRS and CDR2 YFSETQ.

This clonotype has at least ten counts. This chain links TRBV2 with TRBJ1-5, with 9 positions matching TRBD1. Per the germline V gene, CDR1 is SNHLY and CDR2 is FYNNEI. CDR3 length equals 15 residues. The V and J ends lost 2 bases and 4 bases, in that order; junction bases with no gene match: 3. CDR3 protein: CASSESGTGNQPQHF. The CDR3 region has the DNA TGTGCCAGCAGTGAAAGCGGGACAGGGAATCAGCCCCAGCATTTT. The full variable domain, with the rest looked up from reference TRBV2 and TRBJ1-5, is EPEVTQTPSHQVTQMGQEVILRCVPISNHLYFYWYRQILGQKVEFLVSFYNNEISEKSEIFDDQFSVERPDGSNFTLKIRSTKLEDSAMYFCASSESGTGNQPQHFGDGTRLSIL.

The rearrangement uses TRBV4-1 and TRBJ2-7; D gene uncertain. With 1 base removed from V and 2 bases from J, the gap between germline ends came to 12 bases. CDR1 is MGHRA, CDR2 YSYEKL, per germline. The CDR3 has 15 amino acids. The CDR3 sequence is CASSQVEDGAYEQYF. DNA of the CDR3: TGCGCCAGCAGCCAAGTTGAGGACGGCGCCTACGAGCAGTACTTC.

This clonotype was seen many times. This CDR3 reads CSAIVGNQPQHF. For the CDR3, the DNA is TGCAGTGCTATTGTGGGCAATCAGCCCCAGCATTTT. V gene TRBV20-1 combines with J gene TRBJ1-5; D not resolved. This CDR3 contains 12 residues. CDR1 and CDR2 (germline): DFQATT, SNEGSKA (reference sequence). The V gene lost 4 bases and the J gene lost 2 bases, with 6 bases spanning the gap.

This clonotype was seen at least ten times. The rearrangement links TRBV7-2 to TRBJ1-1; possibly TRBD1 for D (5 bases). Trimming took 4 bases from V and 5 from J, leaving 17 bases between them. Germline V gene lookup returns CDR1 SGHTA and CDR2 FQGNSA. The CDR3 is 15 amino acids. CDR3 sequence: CASSSRGGLRTEAFF. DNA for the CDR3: TGTGCCAGCAGCTCCCGTGGGGGGTTGAGGACTGAAGCTTTCTTT.

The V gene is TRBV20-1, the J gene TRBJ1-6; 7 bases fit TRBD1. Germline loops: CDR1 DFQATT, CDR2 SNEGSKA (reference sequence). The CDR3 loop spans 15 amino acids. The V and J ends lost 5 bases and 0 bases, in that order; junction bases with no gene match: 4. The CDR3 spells CSALSGGSYNSPLHF. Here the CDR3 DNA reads TGCAGTGCTCTGTCAGGGGGCTCCTATAATTCACCCCTCCACTTT.

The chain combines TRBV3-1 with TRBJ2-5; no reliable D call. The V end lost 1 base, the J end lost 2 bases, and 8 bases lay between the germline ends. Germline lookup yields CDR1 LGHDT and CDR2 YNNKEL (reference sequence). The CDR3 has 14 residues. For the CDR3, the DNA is TGTGCCAGCAGCCAAGGGGTACGGCAAGAGACCCAGTACTTC. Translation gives CASSQGVRQETQYF.

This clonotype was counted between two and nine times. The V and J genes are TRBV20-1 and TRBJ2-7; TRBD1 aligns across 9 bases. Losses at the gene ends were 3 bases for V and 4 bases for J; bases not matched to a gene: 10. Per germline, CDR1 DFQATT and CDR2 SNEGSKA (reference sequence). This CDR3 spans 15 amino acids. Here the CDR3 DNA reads TGCAGTGCTAGTGGCGTACAGGGGGCCTTATACGAGCAGTACTTC. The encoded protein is CSASGVQGALYEQYF.

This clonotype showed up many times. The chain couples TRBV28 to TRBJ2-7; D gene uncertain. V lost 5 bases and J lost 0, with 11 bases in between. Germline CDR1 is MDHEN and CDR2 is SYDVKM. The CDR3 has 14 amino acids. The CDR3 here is CASSPTRFSYEQYF. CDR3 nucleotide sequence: TGTGCCAGCAGTCCGACCAGATTCTCCTACGAGCAGTACTTC. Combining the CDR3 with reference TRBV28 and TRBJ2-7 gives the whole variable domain DVKVTQSSRYLVKRTGEKVFLECVQDMDHENMFWYRQDPGLGLRLIYFSYDVKMKEKGDIPEGYSVSREKKERFSLILESASTNQTSMYLCASSPTRFSYEQYFGPGTRLTVT.